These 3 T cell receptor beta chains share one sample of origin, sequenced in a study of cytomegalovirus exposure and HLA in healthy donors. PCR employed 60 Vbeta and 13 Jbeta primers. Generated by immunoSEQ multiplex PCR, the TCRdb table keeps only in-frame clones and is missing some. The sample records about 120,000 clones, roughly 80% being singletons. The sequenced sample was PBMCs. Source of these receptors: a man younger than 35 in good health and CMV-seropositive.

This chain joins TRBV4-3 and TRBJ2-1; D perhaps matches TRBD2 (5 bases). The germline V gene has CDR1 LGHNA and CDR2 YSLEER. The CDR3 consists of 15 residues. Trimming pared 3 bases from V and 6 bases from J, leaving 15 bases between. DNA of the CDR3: TGCGCCAGCAGCCAGGAGAGCGGTTCCGGCAATGAGCAGTTCTTC. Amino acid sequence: CASSQESGSGNEQFF.

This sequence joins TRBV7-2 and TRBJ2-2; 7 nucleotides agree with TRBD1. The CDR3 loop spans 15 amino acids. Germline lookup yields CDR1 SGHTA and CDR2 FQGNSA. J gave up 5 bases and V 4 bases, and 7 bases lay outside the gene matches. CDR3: CASSSRQGQTGELFF. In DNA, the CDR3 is TGTGCCAGCAGCTCTCGACAGGGACAGACCGGGGAGCTGTTTTTT.

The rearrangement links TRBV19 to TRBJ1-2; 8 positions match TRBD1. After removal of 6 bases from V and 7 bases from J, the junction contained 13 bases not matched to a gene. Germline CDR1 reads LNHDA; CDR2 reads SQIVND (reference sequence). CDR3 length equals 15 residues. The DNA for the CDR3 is TGTGCCAGTAGCGAGACAGGGGAAGATTCCTTTGGCTACACCTTC. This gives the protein CASSETGEDSFGYTF.